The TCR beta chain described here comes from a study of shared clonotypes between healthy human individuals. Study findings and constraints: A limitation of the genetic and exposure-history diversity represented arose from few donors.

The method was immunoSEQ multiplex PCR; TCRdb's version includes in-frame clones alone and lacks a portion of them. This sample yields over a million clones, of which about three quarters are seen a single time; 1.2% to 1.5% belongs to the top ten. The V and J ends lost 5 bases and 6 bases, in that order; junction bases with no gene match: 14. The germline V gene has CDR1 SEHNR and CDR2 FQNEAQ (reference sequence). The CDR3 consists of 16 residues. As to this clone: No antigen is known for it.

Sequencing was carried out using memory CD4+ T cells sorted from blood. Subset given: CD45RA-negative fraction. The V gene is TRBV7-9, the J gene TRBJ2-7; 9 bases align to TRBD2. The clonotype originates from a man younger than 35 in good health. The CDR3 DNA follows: TGTGCCAGCAGCCCACCTGGTTCTAGCGGGGCGCGCGAGCAGTACTTC. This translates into CASSPPGSSGAREQYF. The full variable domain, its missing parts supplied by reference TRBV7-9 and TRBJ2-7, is DTGVSQNPRHKITKRGQNVTFRCDPISEHNRLYWYRQTLGQGPEFLTYFQNEAQLEKSRLLSDRFSAERPKGSFSTLEIQRTEQGDSAMYLCASSPPGSSGAREQYFGPGTRLTVT.